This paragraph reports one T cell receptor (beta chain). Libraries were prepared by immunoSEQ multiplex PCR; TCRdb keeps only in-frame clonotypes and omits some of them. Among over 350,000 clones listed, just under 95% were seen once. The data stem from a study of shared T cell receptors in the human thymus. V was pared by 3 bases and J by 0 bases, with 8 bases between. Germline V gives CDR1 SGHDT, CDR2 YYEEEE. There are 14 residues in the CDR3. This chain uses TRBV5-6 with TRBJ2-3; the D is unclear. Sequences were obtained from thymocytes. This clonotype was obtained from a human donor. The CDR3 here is CASSSPSSTDTQYF. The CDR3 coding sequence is TGTGCCAGCAGCTCTCCGTCCAGCACAGATACGCAGTATTTT.